This T cell receptor beta chain derives from a study of HIV-infected patients and healthy controls. Alpha and beta constant-region primers primed reverse transcription of about 470 ng RNA. Separate chain-specific third strand synthesis with multiplexing indices produced the alpha and beta libraries. A 5' RACE adapter with a random hexamer and the SP2 primer site was joined to cDNA. TCRdb processed the 5' RACE reads anew with MiXCR; each CDR3 protein has one entry. The sample records about 7,400 distinct CDR3 sequences, 9% to 9.5% being singletons. Whole-study findings and limits: Healthy controls carried many MAIT alpha-chain CDR3s, while HIV+ repertoires had few.

In the case of this clonotype: Its antigen is not identified.

No cell fractionation was done, so the repertoire covers all unsorted peripheral blood T cells. This sequence was found in an adult with HIV infection. Sequenced here: blood, sampled before antiretroviral therapy.

The CDR3 DNA reads as TGTGCCAGCAGCCAAGTTGCGGGGGCGTACACGAACACCGGGGAGCTGTTTTTT. It codes for CASSQVAGAYTNTGELFF. The genes are TRBV3-1 and TRBJ2-2, with D tentatively TRBD2 (7 bases). Trimming removed 1 base at V and 0 bases at J, with 15 bases between. The CDR3 covers 18 residues. Germline V gene lookup returns CDR1 LGHDT and CDR2 YNNKEL (reference sequence).